This T cell receptor beta chain stems from a study of cytomegalovirus exposure and HLA in healthy donors. The study, taken as a whole, reports: According to the study, around 150 TCR beta chains were cytomegalovirus-associated. Accurate predictions that matched the HLA-A and HLA-B alleles of most subjects were reportedly made from TCR beta sequences. An analysis that was carried out later associated 16,951 TCR beta sequences with HLA alleles at 0.05 false discovery rate.

It was with 60 Vbeta and 13 Jbeta primers that the PCR ran. Sequenced by immunoSEQ multiplex PCR; TCRdb stores in-frame clones only, minus some. The sample has approximately 150,000 clones; roughly 73% are singletons. Concerning this clone itself: Its antigen remains unidentified.

CDR1 and CDR2 from the germline V gene are SGHVS and FQNEAQ. After removal of 2 bases from V and 4 bases from J, the junction contained 2 bases not matched to a gene. The CDR3 length is 14 residues. V usage is TRBV7-8 and J usage is TRBJ2-1, with 7 bases aligning to TRBD2. The source material was PBMCs. The sequence derives from a man between 18 and 35 years old in good health and CMV-seropositive. In DNA, the CDR3 is TGTGCCAGCAGCTTAAGGACTAGTTACAATGAGCAGTTCTTC. Its protein product is CASSLRTSYNEQFF.